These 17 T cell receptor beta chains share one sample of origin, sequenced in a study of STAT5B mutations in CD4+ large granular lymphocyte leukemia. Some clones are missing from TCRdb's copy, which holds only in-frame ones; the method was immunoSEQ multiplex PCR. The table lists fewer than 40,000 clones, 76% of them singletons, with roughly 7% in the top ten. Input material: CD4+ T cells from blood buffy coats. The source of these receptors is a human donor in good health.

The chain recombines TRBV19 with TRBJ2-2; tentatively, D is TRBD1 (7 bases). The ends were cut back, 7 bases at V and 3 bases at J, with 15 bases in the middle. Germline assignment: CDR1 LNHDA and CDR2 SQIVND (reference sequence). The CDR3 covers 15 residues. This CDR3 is CASILQGGYTGELFF. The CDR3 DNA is TGTGCCAGTATCCTCCAGGGGGGATACACCGGGGAGCTGTTTTTT.

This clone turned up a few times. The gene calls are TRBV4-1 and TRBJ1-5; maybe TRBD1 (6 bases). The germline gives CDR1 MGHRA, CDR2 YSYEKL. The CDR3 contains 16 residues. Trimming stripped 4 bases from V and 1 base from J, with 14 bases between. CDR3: CASSPLVGQSNQPQHF. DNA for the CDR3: TGCGCCAGCAGCCCCCTGGTCGGACAGAGCAATCAGCCCCAGCATTTT.

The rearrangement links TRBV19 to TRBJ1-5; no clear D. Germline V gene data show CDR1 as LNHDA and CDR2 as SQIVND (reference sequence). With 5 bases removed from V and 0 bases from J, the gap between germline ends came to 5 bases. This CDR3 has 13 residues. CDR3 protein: CASSGDSNQPQHF. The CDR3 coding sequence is TGTGCCAGTAGTGGGGATAGCAATCAGCCCCAGCATTTT.

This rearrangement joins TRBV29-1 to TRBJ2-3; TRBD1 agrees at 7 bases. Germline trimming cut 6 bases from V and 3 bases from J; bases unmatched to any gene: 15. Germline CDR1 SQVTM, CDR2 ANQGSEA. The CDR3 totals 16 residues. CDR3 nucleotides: TGCAGCGTCACGGACAGGACCAAACGGCAGACAGATACGCAGTATTTT. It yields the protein CSVTDRTKRQTDTQYF.

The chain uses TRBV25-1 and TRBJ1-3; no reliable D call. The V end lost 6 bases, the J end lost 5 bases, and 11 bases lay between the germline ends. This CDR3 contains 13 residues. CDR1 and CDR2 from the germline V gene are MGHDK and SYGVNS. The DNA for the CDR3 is TGTGCCAGCAGGAACCCACAGCGAAACACCATATATTTT. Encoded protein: CASRNPQRNTIYF.

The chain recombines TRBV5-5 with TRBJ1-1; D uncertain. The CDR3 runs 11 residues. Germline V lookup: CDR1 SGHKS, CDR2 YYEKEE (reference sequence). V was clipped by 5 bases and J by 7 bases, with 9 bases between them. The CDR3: CASSFGYEAFF. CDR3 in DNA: TGTGCCAGCAGTTTCGGCTATGAAGCTTTCTTT.

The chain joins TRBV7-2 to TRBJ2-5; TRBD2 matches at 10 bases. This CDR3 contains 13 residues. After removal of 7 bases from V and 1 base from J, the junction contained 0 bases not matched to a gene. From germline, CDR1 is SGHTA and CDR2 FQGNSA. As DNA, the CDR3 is TGTGCCAGCAAGCGGGGGGGCCAAGAGACCCAGTACTTC. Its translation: CASKRGGQETQYF.

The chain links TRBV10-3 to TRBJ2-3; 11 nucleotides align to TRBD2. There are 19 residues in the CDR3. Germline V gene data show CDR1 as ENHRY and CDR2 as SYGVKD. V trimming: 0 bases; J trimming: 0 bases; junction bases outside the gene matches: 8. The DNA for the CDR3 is TGTGCCATCAGTGAGTCTGGGGGGACTAGCGGAACTAGCACAGATACGCAGTATTTT. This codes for CAISESGGTSGTSTDTQYF.

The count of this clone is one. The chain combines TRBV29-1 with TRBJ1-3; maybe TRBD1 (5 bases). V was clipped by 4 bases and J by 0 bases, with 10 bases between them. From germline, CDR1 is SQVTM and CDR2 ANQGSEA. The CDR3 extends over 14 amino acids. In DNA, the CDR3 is TGCAGCGTTGCCAGGGCGAACTCTGGAAACACCATATATTTT. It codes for CSVARANSGNTIYF. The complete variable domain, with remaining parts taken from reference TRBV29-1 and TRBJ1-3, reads SAVISQKPSRDICQRGTSLTIQCQVDSQVTMMFWYRQQPGQSLTLIATANQGSEATYESGFVIDKFPISRPNLTFSTLTVSNMSPEDSSIYLCSVARANSGNTIYFGEGSWLTVV.

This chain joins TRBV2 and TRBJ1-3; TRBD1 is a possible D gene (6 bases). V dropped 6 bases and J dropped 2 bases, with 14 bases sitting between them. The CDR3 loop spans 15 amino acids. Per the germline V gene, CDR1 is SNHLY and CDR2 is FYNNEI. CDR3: CASSQPGVAGNTIYF. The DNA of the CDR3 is TGTGCCAGCAGCCAGCCAGGGGTCGCTGGAAACACCATATATTTT.

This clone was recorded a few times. CDR3 in DNA: TGCGCCAGCAGCCCGGGGACTAGCGGGGATTTCACAGATACGCAGTATTTT. Translation gives CASSPGTSGDFTDTQYF. J is TRBJ2-3 and V is TRBV5-1, with 13 nucleotides matching TRBD2. Germline assignment: CDR1 SGHRS and CDR2 YFSETQ. This CDR3 spans 17 amino acids. V was clipped by 4 bases and J by 2 bases; unmatched bases: 7.

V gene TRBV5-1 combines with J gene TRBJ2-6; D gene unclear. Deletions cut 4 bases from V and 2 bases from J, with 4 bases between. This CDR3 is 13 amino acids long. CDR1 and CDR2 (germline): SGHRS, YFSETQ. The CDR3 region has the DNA TGCGCCAGCAGCCCGGCTGGGGCCAACGTCCTGACTTTC. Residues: CASSPAGANVLTF.

The CDR3 bases are TGCGCCAGCAGCTGGACAGGGGGTAATGAAAAACTGTTTTTT. Amino acid sequence: CASSWTGGNEKLFF. The chain employs TRBV5-1 and TRBJ1-4, with 10 bases that match TRBD1. V lost 3 bases to trimming and J lost 4 bases; unmatched junction nucleotides: 0. CDR3 length equals 14 residues. Germline-derived CDR1 and CDR2 are SGHRS and YFSETQ.

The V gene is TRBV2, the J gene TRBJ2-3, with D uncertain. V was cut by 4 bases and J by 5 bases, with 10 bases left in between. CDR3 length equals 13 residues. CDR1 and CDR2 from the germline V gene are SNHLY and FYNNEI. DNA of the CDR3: TGTGCCAGCAGTGCCCTCCAGAGAGATACGCAGTATTTT. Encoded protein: CASSALQRDTQYF.

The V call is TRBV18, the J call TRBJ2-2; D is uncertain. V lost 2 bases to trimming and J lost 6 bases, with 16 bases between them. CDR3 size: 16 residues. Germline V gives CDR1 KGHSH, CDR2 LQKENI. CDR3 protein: CASSPTIDGPSGELFF. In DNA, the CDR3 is TGTGCCAGCTCACCAACCATCGACGGCCCTTCCGGGGAGCTGTTTTTT.

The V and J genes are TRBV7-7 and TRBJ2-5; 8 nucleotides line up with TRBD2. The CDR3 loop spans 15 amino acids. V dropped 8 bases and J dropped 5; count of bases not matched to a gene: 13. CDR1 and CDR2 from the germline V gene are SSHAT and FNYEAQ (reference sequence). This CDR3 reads CASGRSGGARETQYF. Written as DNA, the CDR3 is TGTGCCAGCGGCCGGTCGGGGGGGGCGCGTGAGACCCAGTACTTC.

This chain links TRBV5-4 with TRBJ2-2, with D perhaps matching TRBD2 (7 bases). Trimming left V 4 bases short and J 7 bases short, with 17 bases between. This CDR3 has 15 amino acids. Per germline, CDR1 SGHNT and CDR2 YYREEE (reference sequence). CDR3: CASSPGRGIVGELFF. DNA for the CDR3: TGTGCCAGCAGCCCTGGGAGGGGGATCGTCGGGGAGCTGTTTTTT.